The 14 T cell receptor beta chains presented below share a single source sample, sequenced in a study of blood T cell repertoires in COVID-19. Data came from immunoSEQ multiplex PCR; TCRdb stores just in-frame clones and leaves some out. There are 210,000 or so clones in the sample; 83% occur only once, and about 5.3% lies in the top ten. Sequencing input: PBMCs or T cells enriched from blood (not recorded which). These receptors all come from a woman aged 45 to 65 who had been exposed to COVID-19.

The chain carries TRBV19 and TRBJ1-1; 9 bases fit TRBD1. The CDR3 consists of 15 residues. Germline V gene sequence: CDR1 LNHDA, CDR2 SQIVND (reference sequence). After removal of 4 bases from V and 1 base from J, the junction contained 4 bases not matched to a gene. The CDR3 loop reads CASSSTGGANTEAFF. In nucleotides, the CDR3 is TGTGCCAGTAGTAGTACAGGGGGCGCGAACACTGAAGCTTTCTTT.

V gene TRBV5-6 combines with J gene TRBJ2-2; D is perhaps TRBD1 (7 bases). CDR3 size: 16 residues. Germline V gene lookup returns CDR1 SGHDT and CDR2 YYEEEE. Trimming took 1 base from V and 6 from J, leaving 16 bases between them. The CDR3 here is CASSLFGRGASGELFF. Here the CDR3 DNA reads TGTGCCAGCAGCTTGTTTGGCAGGGGGGCGTCCGGGGAGCTGTTTTTT.

The chain combines TRBV29-1 with TRBJ1-4, with D unclear. There are 14 residues in the CDR3. Trimming pared 4 bases from V and 6 bases from J, leaving 15 bases between. Germline CDR1 reads SQVTM; CDR2 reads ANQGSEA. CDR3 sequence reads: CSVAKGKEDEKLFF. DNA of the CDR3: TGCAGCGTTGCAAAAGGCAAGGAGGATGAAAAACTGTTTTTT.

This rearrangement joins TRBV18 to TRBJ1-1, with 8 bases identical to TRBD1. The trim removed 1 base at V and 3 bases at J, leaving 4 bases unmatched. This CDR3 contains 15 residues. Germline-derived CDR1 and CDR2 are KGHSH and LQKENI. CDR3: CASSPRRGPDTEAFF. The CDR3 nucleotides read TGTGCCAGCTCACCACGCAGGGGGCCGGACACTGAAGCTTTCTTT.

CDR3 nucleotides: TGTGCCAGTATCCAAAGCGCCACGGGTGGCTACACCTTC. It codes for CASIQSATGGYTF. This chain connects TRBV19 to TRBJ1-2; D call uncertain. The CDR3 extends over 13 amino acids. V gave up 7 bases and J gave up 7 bases, with 16 bases separating them. Germline-derived CDR1 and CDR2 are LNHDA and SQIVND (reference sequence).

This clone was counted a few times. The V call is TRBV28, the J call TRBJ1-5, with TRBD1 identical over 8 bases. The CDR3 spans 13 residues. Germline trimming cut 10 bases from V and 6 bases from J; bases unmatched to any gene: 8. Germline CDR1 reads MDHEN; CDR2 reads SYDVKM. The CDR3 nucleotides are TGTGCCACAGTCTCAGGGGGCGCTCAGCCCCAGCATTTT. Protein product: CATVSGGAQPQHF.

The CDR3, as DNA: TGTGCCAGCAGCTTATTTCGGGGAATCGACGTCGGCGGAGAGACCCAGTACTTC. Translation gives CASSLFRGIDVGGETQYF. This chain uses TRBV7-9 with TRBJ2-5; D is possibly TRBD2 (5 bases). V was clipped by 2 bases and J by 4 bases, with 23 bases between them. This CDR3 has 18 residues. CDR1 and CDR2 from the germline V gene are SEHNR and FQNEAQ (reference sequence).

In regard to this clone: The junction differs from germline at one of its ends, possibly a read error. This chain uses TRBV5-1 with TRBJ2-7; 12 bases are a match to TRBD1. This CDR3 spans 18 amino acids. Germline V gene lookup returns CDR1 SGHRS and CDR2 YFSETQ. CDR3 in DNA: TGCACCAGCTCAGCGACGGGACAGGGGGCGAGATCACTCTACGAGCAGTACTTC. Encoded protein: CTSSATGQGARSLYEQYF.

The chain combines TRBV18 with TRBJ1-5; maybe TRBD1 (5 bases). Trimming cost V 3 bases and J 4 bases, with 10 bases left between them. Germline V gene data show CDR1 as KGHSH and CDR2 as LQKENI. The CDR3 runs 14 residues. The CDR3 nucleotides are TGTGCCAGCTCACCGGGCAGGGATAATCAGCCCCAGCATTTT. This sequence encodes CASSPGRDNQPQHF.

The chain links TRBV24-1 to TRBJ2-3, with D tentatively TRBD2 (7 bases). The CDR3 extends over 15 amino acids. The V end was cut by 3 bases, the J end by 6 bases, with 15 bases between. CDR1 and CDR2 (germline): KGHDR, SFDVKD. CDR3 in DNA: TGTGCCACCAGTGATAAGCGGGACACCGCCGATACGCAGTATTTT. Translating gives CATSDKRDTADTQYF.

The rearrangement uses TRBV11-2 and TRBJ1-2, with 9 bases identical to TRBD1. V lost 5 bases, J lost 6 bases, and 7 bases stayed unmatched. Germline assignment: CDR1 SGHAT and CDR2 FQNNGV. The CDR3 covers 14 residues. The CDR3 DNA is TGTGCCAGCAGCCCCCCCGACAGGGGGAATGGCTACACCTTC. It codes for CASSPPDRGNGYTF.

This sequence joins TRBV27 and TRBJ1-1; 7 nucleotides agree with TRBD1. The length of the CDR3 is 17 residues. CDR1 and CDR2 (germline): MNHEY, SMNVEV (reference sequence). V was clipped by 3 bases and J by 4 bases; unmatched bases: 14. CDR3 DNA sequence: TGTGCCAGCAGTTTCCGCGTGGGGCCCGACAGGGTCACTGAAGCTTTCTTT. It translates to CASSFRVGPDRVTEAFF.

The chain employs TRBV19 and TRBJ1-1; TRBD1 is a possible D gene (6 bases). Trimming left V 1 base short and J 4 bases short, with 10 bases between. The CDR3 extends over 14 amino acids. CDR1 and CDR2 from the germline V gene are LNHDA and SQIVND (reference sequence). CDR3 in amino acids: CASSIVQGSTEAFF. The CDR3 DNA is TGTGCCAGTAGTATAGTTCAGGGGAGCACTGAAGCTTTCTTT.

This clone was observed a handful of times. The genes are TRBV27 and TRBJ2-7; 7 positions agree with TRBD1. This CDR3 is built from 15 residues. The V and J ends lost 2 bases and 2 bases, in that order; junction bases with no gene match: 6. Germline V gene data show CDR1 as MNHEY and CDR2 as SMNVEV (reference sequence). CDR3 nucleotide sequence: TGTGCCAGCAGTTTAATCCCAGGGGGAACCTACGAGCAGTACTTC. It yields the protein CASSLIPGGTYEQYF.